This TCR beta chain is from a study of long-term antiretroviral therapy in people with HIV. Study-level results: All time points showed a repertoire dominated by clones expanded before ART. Transplant donor controls retained higher diversity, though diversity increased after ART. Controls had broader CDR3 length ranges than HIV repertoires did. The ART regimens used between the mid-2000s and the late 2010s may be less effective than current ones.

Details on this clone: Its antigen is currently unknown.

From germline, CDR1 is MNHNS and CDR2 SASEGT. This CDR3 region has 15 residues. With V trimmed by 6 bases and J by 0 bases, 4 bases remained unmatched. This was the immunoSEQ v3.0 assay at survey level. Profiling relied on immunoSEQ multiplex PCR, and the TCRdb table lists in-frame clones only, not all of them. The sample contains about 30,000 clones, about 93% of which appear only once. The starting material was unsorted PBMCs, obtained 6.2 years after starting antiretroviral therapy. This receptor was identified in a middle-aged man with HIV. V gene TRBV6-1 combines with J gene TRBJ1-3, with TRBD1 matching 8 bases. CDR3 DNA sequence: TGTGCCAGCAGACCGGGACAGGTCTCTGGAAACACCATATATTTT. This sequence encodes CASRPGQVSGNTIYF.